This T cell receptor beta chain was found in a study of PD-L1 blockade in urothelial cancer. Study details: Bladder-origin urothelial cancer in males described about 85% of the roughly 29 patients. Of prior chemotherapy regimens, patients had received between 0 and 3.

Generated by immunoSEQ multiplex PCR, the TCRdb table keeps only in-frame clones and is missing some. The table lists fewer than 130,000 clones, over 75% of them singletons. Points on this clone: Its specificity is not known.

V was clipped by 4 bases and J by 0 bases; unmatched bases: 6. Germline lookup yields CDR1 SQVTM and CDR2 ANQGSEA. The CDR3 is 15 amino acids. Findings and caveats of the study: Improved survival was predicted by pretreatment blood TCR clonality below the median.

The sequencing used PBMCs, collected around atezolizumab (anti-PD-L1) treatment. The TCR comes from a man aged 50 to 59 with urothelial cancer. The V gene is TRBV29-1, the J gene TRBJ1-5, with 7 bases matching TRBD1. CDR3 coding DNA: TGCAGCGTTGGGTGGGACAGCCATAGCAATCAGCCCCAGCATTTT. The encoded protein is CSVGWDSHSNQPQHF.